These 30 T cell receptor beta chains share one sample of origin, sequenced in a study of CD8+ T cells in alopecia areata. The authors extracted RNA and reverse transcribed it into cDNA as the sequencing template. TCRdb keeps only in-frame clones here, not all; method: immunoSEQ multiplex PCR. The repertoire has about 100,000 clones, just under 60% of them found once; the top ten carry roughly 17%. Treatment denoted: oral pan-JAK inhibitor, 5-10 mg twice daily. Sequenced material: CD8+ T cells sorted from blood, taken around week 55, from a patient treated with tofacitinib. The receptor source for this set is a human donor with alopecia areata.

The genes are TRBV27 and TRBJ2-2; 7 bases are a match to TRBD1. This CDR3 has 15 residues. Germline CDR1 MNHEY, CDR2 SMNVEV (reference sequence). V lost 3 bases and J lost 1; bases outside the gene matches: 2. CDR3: CASSFRDRNTGELFF. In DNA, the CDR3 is TGTGCCAGCAGTTTCCGGGACAGGAACACCGGGGAGCTGTTTTTT.

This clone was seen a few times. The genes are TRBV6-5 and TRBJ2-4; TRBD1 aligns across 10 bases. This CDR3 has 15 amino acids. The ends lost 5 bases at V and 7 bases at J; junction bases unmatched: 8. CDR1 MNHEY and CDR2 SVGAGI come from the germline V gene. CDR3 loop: CASSPGQGFLNIQYF. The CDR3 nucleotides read TGTGCCAGCAGTCCGGGACAGGGGTTCTTGAACATTCAGTACTTC.

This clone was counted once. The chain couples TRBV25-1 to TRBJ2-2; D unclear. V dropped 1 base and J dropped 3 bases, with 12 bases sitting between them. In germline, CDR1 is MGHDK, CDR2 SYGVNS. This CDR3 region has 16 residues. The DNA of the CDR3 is TGTGCCAGCAGTGAATTTTTTCACATTGACACCGGGGAGCTGTTTTTT. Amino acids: CASSEFFHIDTGELFF.

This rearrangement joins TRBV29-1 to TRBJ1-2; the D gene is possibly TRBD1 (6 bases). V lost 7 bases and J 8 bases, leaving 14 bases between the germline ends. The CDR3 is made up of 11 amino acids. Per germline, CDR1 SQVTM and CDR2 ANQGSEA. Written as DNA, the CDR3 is TGCAGCGCTCAGGGGCTCCAAGGCTACACCTTC. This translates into CSAQGLQGYTF. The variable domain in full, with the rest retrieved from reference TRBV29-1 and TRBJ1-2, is SAVISQKPSRDICQRGTSLTIQCQVDSQVTMMFWYRQQPGQSLTLIATANQGSEATYESGFVIDKFPISRPNLTFSTLTVSNMSPEDSSIYLCSAQGLQGYTFGSGTRLTVV.

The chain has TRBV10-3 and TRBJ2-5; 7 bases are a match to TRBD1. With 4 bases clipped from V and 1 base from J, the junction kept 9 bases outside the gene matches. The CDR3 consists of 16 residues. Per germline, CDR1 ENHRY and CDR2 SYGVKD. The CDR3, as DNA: TGTGCCATCAGTGGGTCCCGCAGGGACAGCCAAGAGACCCAGTACTTC. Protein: CAISGSRRDSQETQYF.

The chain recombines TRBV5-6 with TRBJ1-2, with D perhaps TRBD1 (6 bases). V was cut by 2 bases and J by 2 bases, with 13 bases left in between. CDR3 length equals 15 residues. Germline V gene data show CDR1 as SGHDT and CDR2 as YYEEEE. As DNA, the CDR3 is TGTGCCAGCAGCTTTGGGACAACCCAAAACTATGGCTACACCTTC. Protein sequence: CASSFGTTQNYGYTF.

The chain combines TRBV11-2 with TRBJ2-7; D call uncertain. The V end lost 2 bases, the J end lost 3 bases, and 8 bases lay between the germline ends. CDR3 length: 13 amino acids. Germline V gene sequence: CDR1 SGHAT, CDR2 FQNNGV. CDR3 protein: CASSLSLGYEQYF. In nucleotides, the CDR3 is TGTGCCAGCAGCTTAAGTTTGGGCTACGAGCAGTACTTC.

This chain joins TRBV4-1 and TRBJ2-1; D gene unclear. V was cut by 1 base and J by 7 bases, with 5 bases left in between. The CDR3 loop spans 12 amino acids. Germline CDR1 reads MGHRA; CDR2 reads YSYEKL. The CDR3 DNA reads TGCGCCAGCAGCCAAGGGGGAAATGAGCAGTTCTTC. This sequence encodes CASSQGGNEQFF.

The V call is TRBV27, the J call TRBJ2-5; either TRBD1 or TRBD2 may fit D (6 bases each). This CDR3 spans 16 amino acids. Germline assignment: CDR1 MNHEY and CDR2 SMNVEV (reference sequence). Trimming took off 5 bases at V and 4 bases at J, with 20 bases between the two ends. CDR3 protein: CASSLRGGGGGETQYF. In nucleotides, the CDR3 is TGTGCCAGCAGTCTCCGAGGAGGGGGTGGGGGAGAGACCCAGTACTTC.

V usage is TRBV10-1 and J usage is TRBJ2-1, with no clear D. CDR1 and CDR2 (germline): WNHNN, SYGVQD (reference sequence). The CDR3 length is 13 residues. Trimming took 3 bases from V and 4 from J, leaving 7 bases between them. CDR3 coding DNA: TGCGCCAGCAGTGATCTAGGGTACAATGAGCAGTTCTTC. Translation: CASSDLGYNEQFF.

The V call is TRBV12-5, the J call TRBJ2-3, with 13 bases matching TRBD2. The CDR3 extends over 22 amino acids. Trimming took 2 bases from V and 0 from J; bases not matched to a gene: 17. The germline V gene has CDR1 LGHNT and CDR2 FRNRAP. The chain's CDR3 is CASGLTRTSGGLYMSSTDTQYF. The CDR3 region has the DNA TGTGCTAGTGGTTTGACCAGGACTAGCGGGGGACTCTATATGTCTAGCACAGATACGCAGTATTTT.

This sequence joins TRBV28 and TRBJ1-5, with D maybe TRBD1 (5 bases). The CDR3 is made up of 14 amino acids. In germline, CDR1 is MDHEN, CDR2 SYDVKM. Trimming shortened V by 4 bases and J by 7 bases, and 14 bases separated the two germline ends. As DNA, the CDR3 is TGTGCCAGCAGTTCGGGACTAAAGGGGCAGCCCCAGCATTTT. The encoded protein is CASSSGLKGQPQHF.

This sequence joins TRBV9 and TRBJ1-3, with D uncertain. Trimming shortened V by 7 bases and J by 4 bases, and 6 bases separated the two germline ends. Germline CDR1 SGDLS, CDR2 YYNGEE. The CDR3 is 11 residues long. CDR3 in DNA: TGTGCCAGCCGTGTAGGAAACACCATATATTTT. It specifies CASRVGNTIYF.

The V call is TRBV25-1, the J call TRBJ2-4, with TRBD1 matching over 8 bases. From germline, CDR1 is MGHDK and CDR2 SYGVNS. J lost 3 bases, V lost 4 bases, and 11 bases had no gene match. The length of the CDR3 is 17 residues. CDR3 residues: CASSAQGAGLGKNIQYF. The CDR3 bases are TGTGCCAGCAGTGCTCAGGGGGCAGGTCTAGGCAAAAACATTCAGTACTTC.

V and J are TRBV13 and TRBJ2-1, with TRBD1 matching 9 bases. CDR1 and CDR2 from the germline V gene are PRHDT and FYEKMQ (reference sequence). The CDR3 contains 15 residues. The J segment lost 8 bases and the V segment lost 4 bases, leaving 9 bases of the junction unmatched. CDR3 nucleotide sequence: TGTGCCAGCAGCTCTACCGGGACAGGGTTCTATGAGCAGTTCTTC. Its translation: CASSSTGTGFYEQFF.

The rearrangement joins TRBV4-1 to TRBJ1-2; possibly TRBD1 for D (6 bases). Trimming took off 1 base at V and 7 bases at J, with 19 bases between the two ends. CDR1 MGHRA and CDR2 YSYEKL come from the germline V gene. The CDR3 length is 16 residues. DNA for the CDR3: TGCGCCAGCAGCCAAGTCCAGGACAGCGGGGAGGGTGGCTACACCTTC. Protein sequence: CASSQVQDSGEGGYTF.

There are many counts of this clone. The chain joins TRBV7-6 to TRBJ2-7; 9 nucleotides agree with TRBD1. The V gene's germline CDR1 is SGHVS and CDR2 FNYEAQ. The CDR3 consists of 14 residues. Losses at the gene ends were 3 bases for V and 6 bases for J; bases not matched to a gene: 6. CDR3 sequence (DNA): TGTGCCAGCAGCTTTGGGACAGGGTACTCCGAGCAGTACTTC. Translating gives CASSFGTGYSEQYF.

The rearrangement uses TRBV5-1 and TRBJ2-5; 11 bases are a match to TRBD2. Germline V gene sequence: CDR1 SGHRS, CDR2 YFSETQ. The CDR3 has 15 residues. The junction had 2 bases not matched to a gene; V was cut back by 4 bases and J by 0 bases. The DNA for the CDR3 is TGCGCCAGCAGCCTAGCGGGGGGTCACCAAGAGACCCAGTACTTC. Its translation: CASSLAGGHQETQYF.

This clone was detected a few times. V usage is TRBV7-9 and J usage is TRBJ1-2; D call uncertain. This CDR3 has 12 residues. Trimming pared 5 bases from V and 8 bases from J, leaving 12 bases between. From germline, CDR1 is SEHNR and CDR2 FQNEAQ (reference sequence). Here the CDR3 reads CASSTQAGGYTF. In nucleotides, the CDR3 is TGTGCCAGCAGCACCCAGGCGGGAGGCTACACCTTC.

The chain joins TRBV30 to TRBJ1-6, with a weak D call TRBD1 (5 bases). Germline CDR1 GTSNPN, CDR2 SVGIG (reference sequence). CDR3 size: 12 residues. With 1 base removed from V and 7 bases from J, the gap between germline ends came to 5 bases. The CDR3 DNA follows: TGTGCCTGGAGTGAGGGGAATTCACCCCTCCACTTT. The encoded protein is CAWSEGNSPLHF. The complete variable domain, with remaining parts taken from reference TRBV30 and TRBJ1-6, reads SQTIHQWPATLVQPVGSPLSLECTVEGTSNPNLYWYRQAAGRGLQLLFYSVGIGQISSEVPQNLSASRPQDRQFILSSKKLLLSDSGFYLCAWSEGNSPLHFGNGTRLTVT.

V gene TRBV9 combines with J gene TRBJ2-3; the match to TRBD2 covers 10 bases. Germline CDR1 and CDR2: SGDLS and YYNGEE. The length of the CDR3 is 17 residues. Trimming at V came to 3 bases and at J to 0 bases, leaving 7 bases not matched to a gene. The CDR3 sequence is CASSGSGGTSSTDTQYF. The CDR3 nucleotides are TGTGCCAGCAGCGGTAGCGGGGGGACGTCTAGCACAGATACGCAGTATTTT.

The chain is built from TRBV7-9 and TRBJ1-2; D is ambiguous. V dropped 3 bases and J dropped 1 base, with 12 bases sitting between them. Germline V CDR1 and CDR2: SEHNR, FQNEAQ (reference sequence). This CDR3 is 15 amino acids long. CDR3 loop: CASSFGPNDNYGYTF. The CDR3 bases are TGTGCCAGCAGCTTCGGGCCGAATGATAACTATGGCTACACCTTC.

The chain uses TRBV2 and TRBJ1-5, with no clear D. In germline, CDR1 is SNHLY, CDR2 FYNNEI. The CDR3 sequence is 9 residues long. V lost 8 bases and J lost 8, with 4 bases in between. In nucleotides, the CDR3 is TGTGCCAGCGGCGAGCCCCAGCATTTT. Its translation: CASGEPQHF.

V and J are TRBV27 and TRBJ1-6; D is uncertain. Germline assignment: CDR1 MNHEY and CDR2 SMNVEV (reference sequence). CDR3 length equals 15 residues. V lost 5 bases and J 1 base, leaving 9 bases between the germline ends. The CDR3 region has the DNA TGTGCCAGCAGTCCCCCGCAGTCCTATAATTCACCCCTCCACTTT. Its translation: CASSPPQSYNSPLHF.

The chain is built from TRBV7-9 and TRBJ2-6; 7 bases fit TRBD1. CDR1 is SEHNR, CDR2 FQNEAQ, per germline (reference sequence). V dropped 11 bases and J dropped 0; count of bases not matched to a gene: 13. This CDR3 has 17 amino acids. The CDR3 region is CARQDRDRSSGANVLTF. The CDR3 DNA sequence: TGTGCCCGCCAAGACAGGGACCGAAGCTCTGGGGCCAACGTCCTGACTTTC.

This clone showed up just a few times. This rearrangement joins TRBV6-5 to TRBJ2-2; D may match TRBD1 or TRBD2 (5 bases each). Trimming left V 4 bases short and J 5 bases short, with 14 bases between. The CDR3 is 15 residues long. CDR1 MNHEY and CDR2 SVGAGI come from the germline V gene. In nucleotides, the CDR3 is TGTGCCAGCAGTTTCCGGGACGGACCTACCGGGGAGCTGTTTTTT. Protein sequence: CASSFRDGPTGELFF.

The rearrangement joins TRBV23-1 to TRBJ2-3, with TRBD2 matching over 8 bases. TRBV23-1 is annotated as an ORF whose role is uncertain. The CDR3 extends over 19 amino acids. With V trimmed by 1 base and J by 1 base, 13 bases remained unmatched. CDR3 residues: CASSQLGSGGGCCTDTQYF. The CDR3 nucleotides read TGCGCCAGCAGTCAATTGGGGAGCGGGGGAGGATGTTGCACAGATACGCAGTATTTT.

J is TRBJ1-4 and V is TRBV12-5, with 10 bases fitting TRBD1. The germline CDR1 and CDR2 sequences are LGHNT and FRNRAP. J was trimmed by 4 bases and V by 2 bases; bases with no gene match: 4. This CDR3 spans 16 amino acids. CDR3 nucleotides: TGTGCTAGTGGTTTGTCGGGGACAGGGGATAATGAAAAACTGTTTTTT. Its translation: CASGLSGTGDNEKLFF.

CDR3 amino acids: CASSAGGGPGNEQFF. The CDR3 DNA follows: TGCGCCAGCAGTGCGGGCGGGGGGCCGGGTAATGAGCAGTTCTTC. The chain carries TRBV10-2 and TRBJ2-1; 8 nucleotides align to TRBD2. J lost 7 bases, V lost 4 bases, and 9 bases had no gene match. The CDR3 extends over 15 amino acids. Germline V gives CDR1 WSHSY, CDR2 SAAADI.

The DNA of the CDR3 is TGCGCCAGCAGTCAGGTCTTTGGGACAGGGAACACTGAAGCTTTCTTT. It specifies CASSQVFGTGNTEAFF. The rearrangement uses TRBV23-1 and TRBJ1-1; 8 bases match TRBD1. TRBV23-1 has ORF status, its function being uncertain. V trimming: 3 bases; J trimming: 1 base; junction bases outside the gene matches: 7. The CDR3 extends over 16 amino acids.